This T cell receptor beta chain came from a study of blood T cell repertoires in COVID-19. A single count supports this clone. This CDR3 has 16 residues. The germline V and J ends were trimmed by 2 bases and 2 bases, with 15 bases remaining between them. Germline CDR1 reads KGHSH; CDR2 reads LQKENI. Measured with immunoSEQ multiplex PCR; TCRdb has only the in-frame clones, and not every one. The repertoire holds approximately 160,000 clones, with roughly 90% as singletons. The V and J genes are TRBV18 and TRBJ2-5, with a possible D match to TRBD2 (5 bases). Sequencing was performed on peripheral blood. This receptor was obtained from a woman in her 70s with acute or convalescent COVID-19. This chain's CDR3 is CASSPVSGGSQETQYF. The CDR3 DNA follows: TGTGCCAGCTCACCAGTATCAGGCGGGTCTCAAGAGACCCAGTACTTC.